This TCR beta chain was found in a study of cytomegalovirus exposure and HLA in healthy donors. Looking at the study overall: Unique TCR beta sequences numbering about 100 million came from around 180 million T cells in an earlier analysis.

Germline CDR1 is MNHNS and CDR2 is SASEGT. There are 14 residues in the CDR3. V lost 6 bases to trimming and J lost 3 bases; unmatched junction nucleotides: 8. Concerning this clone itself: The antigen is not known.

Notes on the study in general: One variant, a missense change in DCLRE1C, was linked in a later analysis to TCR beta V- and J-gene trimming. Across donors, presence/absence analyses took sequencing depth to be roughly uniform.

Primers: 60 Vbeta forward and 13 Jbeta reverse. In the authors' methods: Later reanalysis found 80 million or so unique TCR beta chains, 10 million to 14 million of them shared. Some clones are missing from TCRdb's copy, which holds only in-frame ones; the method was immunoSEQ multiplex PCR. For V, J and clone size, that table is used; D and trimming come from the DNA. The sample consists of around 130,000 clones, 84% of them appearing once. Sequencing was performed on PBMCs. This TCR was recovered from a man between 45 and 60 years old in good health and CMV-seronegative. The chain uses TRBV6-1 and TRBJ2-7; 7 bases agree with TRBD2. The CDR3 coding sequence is TGTGCCAGCAGGGGGGGGACTTGGGGCTACGAGCAGTACTTC. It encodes CASRGGTWGYEQYF.